The entry below describes one T cell receptor (beta chain). These data come from a study of cytomegalovirus exposure and HLA in healthy donors. Germline CDR1 is KGHSH and CDR2 is LQKENI. Germline trimming cut 3 bases from V and 7 bases from J; bases unmatched to any gene: 1. This CDR3 has 14 residues. PCR involved 60 Vbeta and 13 Jbeta primers. Only in-frame clones appear in the TCRdb table, and some are missing; sequencing was by immunoSEQ multiplex PCR. The sample lists about 160,000 clones; about 86% were seen once. The chain links TRBV18 to TRBJ1-6, with 9 positions matching TRBD1. The receptor was isolated from a woman under 30 in good health and CMV-seronegative. Sequenced: PBMCs. The CDR3 coding sequence is TGTGCCAGCTCACCCGGGACAGGGAATTCACCCCTCCACTTT. Its translation: CASSPGTGNSPLHF.